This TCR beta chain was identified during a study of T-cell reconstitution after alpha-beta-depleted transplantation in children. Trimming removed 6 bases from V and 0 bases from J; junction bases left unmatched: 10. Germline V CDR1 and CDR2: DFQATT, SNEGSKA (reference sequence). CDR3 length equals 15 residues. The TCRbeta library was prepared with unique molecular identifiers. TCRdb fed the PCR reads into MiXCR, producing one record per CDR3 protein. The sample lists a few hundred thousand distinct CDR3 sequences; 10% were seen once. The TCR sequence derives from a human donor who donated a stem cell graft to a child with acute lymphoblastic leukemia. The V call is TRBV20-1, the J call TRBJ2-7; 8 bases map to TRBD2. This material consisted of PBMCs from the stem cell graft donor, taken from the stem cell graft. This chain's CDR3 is CSAEPTSGSSYEQYF. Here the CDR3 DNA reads TGCAGTGCCGAGCCCACTAGCGGTAGCTCCTACGAGCAGTACTTC.